These 16 T cell receptor beta chains originate from one sample sequenced in a study of blood T cell repertoires in COVID-19. Sequencing used immunoSEQ multiplex PCR; TCRdb keeps in-frame clones, though not all of them. The sample has 270,000 or so clones; 91% are singletons. Sample: PBMCs or T cells enriched from blood (not recorded which). The source is a middle-aged man who had been exposed to COVID-19.

V is TRBV7-9 and J is TRBJ2-7; 7 nucleotides agree with TRBD2. Per the germline V gene, CDR1 is SEHNR and CDR2 is FQNEAQ (reference sequence). This CDR3 has 14 amino acids. With 5 bases clipped from V and 0 bases from J, the junction kept 4 bases outside the gene matches. CDR3 DNA: TGTGCCAGCAGCGCGAGCGGGGACTCCTACGAGCAGTACTTC. Protein: CASSASGDSYEQYF. Based on the CDR3 plus reference TRBV7-9 and TRBJ2-7, the full variable domain is DTGVSQNPRHKITKRGQNVTFRCDPISEHNRLYWYRQTLGQGPEFLTYFQNEAQLEKSRLLSDRFSAERPKGSFSTLEIQRTEQGDSAMYLCASSASGDSYEQYFGPGTRLTVT.

The rearrangement uses TRBV5-1 and TRBJ2-3; 8 nucleotides line up with TRBD2. This CDR3 region has 17 residues. V lost 0 bases to trimming and J lost 2 bases; unmatched junction nucleotides: 8. In germline, CDR1 is SGHRS, CDR2 YFSETQ. The CDR3 nucleotides read TGCGCCAGCAGCTTGGGGGCTGGCGGGGGGTCCACAGATACGCAGTATTTT. It translates to CASSLGAGGGSTDTQYF.

This sequence joins TRBV7-9 and TRBJ1-3; D is ambiguous. V dropped 6 bases and J dropped 5 bases, with 8 bases sitting between them. CDR1 and CDR2 (germline): SEHNR, FQNEAQ (reference sequence). This CDR3 spans 12 amino acids. CDR3 in amino acids: CASSRGRNTIYF. The CDR3 region has the DNA TGTGCCAGCAGTCGGGGAAGAAACACCATATATTTT.

This chain connects TRBV6-4 to TRBJ2-3, with 13 bases that match TRBD2. Germline CDR1 reads MRHNA; CDR2 reads SNTAGT. The V gene end was trimmed by 6 bases and the J gene end by 5 bases; junction bases not matched to a gene: 5. This CDR3 comprises 15 residues. The CDR3 protein is CASREGTSGIDTQYF. CDR3 coding DNA: TGTGCCAGCAGGGAAGGGACTAGCGGGATAGATACGCAGTATTTT.

About this clone: The sample carries other DNA sequences with the same CDR3. The chain employs TRBV19 and TRBJ2-7; TRBD1 agrees at 8 bases. CDR1 and CDR2 (germline): LNHDA, SQIVND (reference sequence). The V gene end was trimmed by 8 bases and the J gene end by 3 bases; junction bases not matched to a gene: 3. This CDR3 has 12 residues. In DNA, the CDR3 is TGTGCCAGTGGGACAGGCGTCTACGAGCAGTACTTC. It specifies CASGTGVYEQYF.

This chain uses TRBV18 with TRBJ1-5, with no clear D. Germline loops: CDR1 KGHSH, CDR2 LQKENI. There are 19 residues in the CDR3. The V end was cut by 3 bases, the J end by 0 bases, with 21 bases between. In DNA form, the CDR3 reads TGTGCCAGCTCACCCACCGCGGGTAGTGAAAGGTATAGCAATCAGCCCCAGCATTTT. It encodes CASSPTAGSERYSNQPQHF.

Comments on this clone: The junction shows a germline mismatch at one end, possibly a read error. The V and J genes are TRBV9 and TRBJ1-1; D gene uncertain. The CDR3 runs 13 residues. Looked up from germline, CDR1 is SGDLS and CDR2 is YYNGEE. CDR3 in amino acids: CASSVGENAEAFF. The CDR3 DNA reads as TGTGCCAGCAGCGTAGGAGAGAACGCTGAAGCTTTCTTT.

CDR3 coding DNA: TGTGCCAGCAGCCCAGAGGGAAAGGGCAATCAGCCCCAGCATTTT. Protein product: CASSPEGKGNQPQHF. The chain recombines TRBV11-2 with TRBJ1-5; D is ambiguous. The length of the CDR3 is 15 residues. Trimming pared 5 bases from V and 2 bases from J, leaving 13 bases between. Looked up from germline, CDR1 is SGHAT and CDR2 is FQNNGV.

The chain links TRBV25-1 to TRBJ2-5; possibly TRBD2 for D (5 bases). The V and J ends lost 1 base and 1 base respectively, with 7 bases between them. The germline V gene has CDR1 MGHDK and CDR2 SYGVNS. The length of the CDR3 is 14 residues. The CDR3 DNA sequence: TGTGCCAGCAGTGAATGGGAGACCCAAGAGACCCAGTACTTC. Encoded protein: CASSEWETQETQYF.

V and J are TRBV19 and TRBJ2-5, with 8 nucleotides matching TRBD2. The CDR3 has 16 residues. In germline, CDR1 is LNHDA, CDR2 SQIVND (reference sequence). Germline trimming cut 3 bases from V and 3 bases from J; bases unmatched to any gene: 9. The CDR3 reads CASSIGAGAGEETQYF. Here the CDR3 DNA reads TGTGCCAGTAGTATTGGAGCGGGAGCTGGGGAAGAGACCCAGTACTTC.

The chain has TRBV9 and TRBJ2-5; 10 nucleotides align to TRBD2. The CDR3 runs 16 residues. Germline CDR1 reads SGDLS; CDR2 reads YYNGEE. Germline trimming cut 0 bases from V and 5 bases from J; bases unmatched to any gene: 7. The chain's CDR3 is CASSVGSSGSRETQYF. As DNA, the CDR3 is TGTGCCAGCAGCGTAGGATCTAGCGGGAGCCGGGAGACCCAGTACTTC.

The chain employs TRBV6-5 and TRBJ2-3; D may be TRBD2 (6 bases). The V end lost 3 bases, the J end lost 0 bases, and 10 bases lay between the germline ends. This CDR3 region has 15 residues. Germline CDR1 MNHEY, CDR2 SVGAGI. The chain's CDR3 is CASSYKAGSTDTQYF. The CDR3 nucleotides are TGTGCCAGCAGTTATAAGGCGGGGAGCACAGATACGCAGTATTTT.

The chain recombines TRBV6-2 or TRBV6-3 with TRBJ2-7, with D possibly being TRBD2 (5 bases). The CDR3 sequence is 16 residues long. Germline V gives CDR1 MNHEY, CDR2 SVGEGT. V shed 6 bases and J shed 6 bases, with 24 bases lying between them. CDR3 amino acids: CASSPRGRDPVPEQYF. The CDR3 nucleotides read TGTGCCAGCAGCCCTCGAGGTCGGGATCCGGTGCCCGAGCAGTACTTC.

The chain carries TRBV15 and TRBJ1-1, with a tentative D call TRBD1 (5 bases). The CDR3 runs to 15 residues. Germline V CDR1 and CDR2: LNHNV, YYDKDF (reference sequence). The germline V and J ends were trimmed by 2 bases and 6 bases, with 16 bases remaining between them. DNA of the CDR3: TGTGCCACCAGCAGAACGGCGGAGGGGCAGTCTGAAGCTTTCTTT. This codes for CATSRTAEGQSEAFF.

The V call is TRBV12-3 or TRBV12-4, the J call TRBJ1-2; D uncertain. The CDR3 runs 13 residues. V dropped 1 base and J dropped 4 bases, with 7 bases sitting between them. In nucleotides, the CDR3 is TGTGCCAGCAGTTTAGGTGGCGGCTATGGCTACACCTTC. Translation: CASSLGGGYGYTF.

The chain combines TRBV11-2 with TRBJ1-1, with D possibly being TRBD1 (6 bases). The germline gives CDR1 SGHAT, CDR2 FQNNGV. The V end was cut by 3 bases, the J end by 0 bases, with 11 bases between. This CDR3 has 15 residues. The CDR3, as DNA: TGTGCCAGCAGCTTCCGGGGACAAATGAACACTGAAGCTTTCTTT. Its translation: CASSFRGQMNTEAFF.